The 28 T cell receptor beta chains in this list originate from one sample, sequenced in a study of blood T cells in healthy people across ages. With a J-beta primer mix and a sample-barcoded 5' primer, a second PCR ran roughly 6 to 11 cycles. MiXCR, applied by TCRdb to the 5' RACE reads, yields one record per CDR3 protein. The top ten clones hold roughly 34% of a sample with fewer than 800,000 distinct CDR3 sequences, around 49% of them seen once. The sequenced sample consisted of blood. The receptors here all came from a woman aged 55-70 years in good health.

A remark on this clonotype: At one of its ends the junction is not consistent with the germline gene, which may arise from a read error. The chain couples TRBV20-1 to TRBJ1-2, with 7 nucleotides matching TRBD1. CDR3 length equals 16 residues. The germline V gene encodes CDR1 DFQATT and CDR2 SNEGSKA (reference sequence). The CDR3 coding sequence is TGCAGTGCTAGAGGTGCTCCGACAGGGTCTGACTACGGCTACACCTTC. Translating it yields CSARGAPTGSDYGYTF.

The CDR3 DNA sequence: TGCGCCAGCAGCCAAGAGGCGGGAGGGACCGGGGAGCTGTTTTTT. As protein: CASSQEAGGTGELFF. The gene calls are TRBV4-3 and TRBJ2-2, with TRBD2 matching over 9 bases. The junction had 1 base not matched to a gene; V was cut back by 0 bases and J by 5 bases. Germline CDR1 reads LGHNA; CDR2 reads YSLEER. The length of the CDR3 is 15 residues.

This clonotype was seen only once. The J gene is TRBJ2-1, the V gene TRBV10-3, with 12 bases lining up with TRBD2. With V trimmed by 4 bases and J by 8 bases, 6 bases remained unmatched. The CDR3 totals 15 residues. Looked up from germline, CDR1 is ENHRY and CDR2 is SYGVKD. This chain's CDR3 is CAISGLAGDRYEQFF. The CDR3 DNA sequence: TGTGCCATCAGTGGACTAGCGGGAGATCGGTATGAGCAGTTCTTC.

This clonotype was counted only a few times. This rearrangement joins TRBV7-9 to TRBJ1-2; D is undetermined. Trimming took off 1 base at V and 4 bases at J, with 10 bases between the two ends. Germline V gene data show CDR1 as SEHNR and CDR2 as FQNEAQ (reference sequence). CDR3 size: 14 residues. CDR3 bases: TGTGCCAGCAGCTTAGGTGGGCAGGTCTATGGCTACACCTTC. This translates into CASSLGGQVYGYTF.

The rearrangement links TRBV7-8 to TRBJ1-4; D remains ambiguous. The germline V gene encodes CDR1 SGHVS and CDR2 FQNEAQ. The CDR3 is 15 residues long. V was cut by 1 base and J by 8 bases, with 14 bases left in between. CDR3: CASSLGSGSREKLFF. The CDR3 bases are TGTGCCAGCAGCTTAGGATCCGGAAGCCGCGAAAAACTGTTTTTT.

The table lists this clonotype with a few counts. This sequence joins TRBV20-1 and TRBJ2-7; TRBD1 is a possible D gene (6 bases). The CDR3 contains 13 residues. Germline values: CDR1 DFQATT, CDR2 SNEGSKA (reference sequence). The V end lost 0 bases, the J end lost 4 bases, and 10 bases lay between the germline ends. For the CDR3, the DNA is TGCAGTGCTAGAGAGGGCAGGGGTTACGAGCAGTACTTC. It encodes CSAREGRGYEQYF.

There are a few counts of this clonotype. The rearrangement uses TRBV7-2 and TRBJ2-6; the D is unclear. Trimming removed 1 base from V and 4 bases from J, with 8 bases in between. The germline CDR1 and CDR2 sequences are SGHTA and FQGNSA. This CDR3 has 15 amino acids. This CDR3 is CASSLVGPGANVLTF. CDR3 in DNA: TGTGCCAGCAGCTTAGTCGGCCCAGGGGCCAACGTCCTGACTTTC.

The chain carries TRBV20-1 and TRBJ2-7, with D possibly matching TRBD1 (6 bases). In germline, CDR1 is DFQATT, CDR2 SNEGSKA (reference sequence). V lost 4 bases, J lost 7 bases, and 23 bases lay in between. The CDR3 is 15 amino acids. The CDR3 DNA is TGCAGTGCTATAACAGGGACGAGCTCCTACAATGAGCAGTACTTC. This codes for CSAITGTSSYNEQYF.

The V gene is TRBV4-3, the J gene TRBJ2-7; TRBD1 matches 7 bases. Trimming at V came to 3 bases and at J to 3 bases, leaving 8 bases not matched to a gene. The CDR3 loop spans 15 amino acids. Germline V gene sequence: CDR1 LGHNA, CDR2 YSLEER. CDR3 sequence: CASSQLTGPHYEQYF. The CDR3 DNA sequence: TGCGCCAGCAGCCAGTTGACAGGGCCCCACTACGAGCAGTACTTC.

Of note for this clonotype: A much larger clone differs from this one at a single base, so this may be a read error. The J gene is TRBJ2-7, the V gene TRBV7-3; 8 bases fit TRBD1. The CDR3 length is 12 residues. Germline CDR1 is SGHTA and CDR2 is FQGTGA. CDR3 in amino acids: CSSSSTDRVLYF. Written as DNA, the CDR3 is TGTTCCAGCAGCTCCACGGACAGGGTCCTGTACTTC.

The chain's CDR3 is CSARLAGTRDTQYF. In DNA, the CDR3 is TGCAGTGCTAGACTAGCGGGTACCCGGGATACGCAGTATTTT. This rearrangement joins TRBV20-1 to TRBJ2-3, with TRBD2 matching over 8 bases. The J segment lost 6 bases and the V segment lost 2 bases, leaving 7 bases of the junction unmatched. The CDR3 covers 14 residues. Germline CDR1 DFQATT, CDR2 SNEGSKA (reference sequence).

This chain joins TRBV6-5 and TRBJ2-3; TRBD2 might be the D (7 bases). This CDR3 is built from 15 residues. Germline CDR1 and CDR2: MNHEY and SVGAGI. Between the trimmed V and J ends, which lost 7 bases and 6 bases, there was a span of 20 bases. This chain's CDR3 is CASTRLGGAGDTQYF. The CDR3, as DNA: TGTGCCAGCACTCGACTGGGGGGGGCGGGTGATACGCAGTATTTT.

In this sample, this clonotype turned up a few times. V usage is TRBV12-3 or TRBV12-4 and J usage is TRBJ2-2, with D possibly called TRBD1 or TRBD2 (5 bases each). The CDR3 is made up of 14 amino acids. The germline V and J ends were trimmed by 9 bases and 2 bases, with 13 bases remaining between them. The CDR3 protein is CASKLGPNTGELFF. The CDR3 nucleotides are TGTGCCAGTAAATTGGGACCAAACACCGGGGAGCTGTTTTTT.

About this clonotype: With a much larger clone just one base away, this may be a read error. The CDR3 bases are TGCGCCAGCAGCTTGGGTTTCCGCCAAGAGACCCAGTACTTC. This sequence encodes CASSLGFRQETQYF. V is TRBV5-1 and J is TRBJ2-5, with D unclear. CDR1 SGHRS and CDR2 YFSETQ come from the germline V gene. CDR3 size: 14 residues. The V gene lost 0 bases and the J gene lost 1 base, with 7 bases spanning the gap.

The chain couples TRBV6-5 to TRBJ2-5, with a possible D match to TRBD2 (6 bases). TRBJ2-7 matches the DNA end more closely, so the J call is doubtful. The CDR3 is 14 residues long. The V gene's germline CDR1 is MNHEY and CDR2 SVGAGI. The CDR3 reads CASTNPAGTYEQYF. The CDR3 coding sequence is TGTGCCAGCACCAACCCTGCGGGAACCTACGAGCAGTACTTC.

The chain employs TRBV4-1 and TRBJ2-1; D is uncertain. The CDR3 is 13 residues long. Germline V gene data show CDR1 as MGHRA and CDR2 as YSYEKL. V lost 7 bases, J lost 8 bases, and 15 bases lay in between. The CDR3 sequence is CASNRSTDDEQFF. CDR3 DNA sequence: TGCGCCAGCAACCGGAGTACAGACGATGAGCAGTTCTTC.

The chain combines TRBV12-3 or TRBV12-4 with TRBJ1-4; 8 bases fit TRBD1. The CDR3 loop spans 15 amino acids. The ends lost 5 bases at V and 6 bases at J; junction bases unmatched: 8. The CDR3, as DNA: TGTGCCAGCAGTGTATTCCAGGGGGCGGATGAAAAACTGTTTTTT. This codes for CASSVFQGADEKLFF.

V usage is TRBV7-2 and J usage is TRBJ2-4, with D unclear. The germline V gene encodes CDR1 SGHTA and CDR2 FQGNSA. Trimming took off 2 bases at V and 0 bases at J, with 8 bases between the two ends. This CDR3 is 15 amino acids long. DNA for the CDR3: TGTGCCAGCAGCTTACCGTTCGAAGCCAAAAACATTCAGTACTTC. Amino acid sequence: CASSLPFEAKNIQYF.

CDR3 protein: CASSFRRSPSYGYTF. Written as DNA, the CDR3 is TGTGCCAGCAGCTTCCGACGGAGTCCCAGCTATGGCTACACCTTC. The gene calls are TRBV7-2 and TRBJ1-2; D is undetermined. CDR1 is SGHTA, CDR2 FQGNSA, per germline. CDR3 size: 15 residues. The V end lost 3 bases, the J end lost 4 bases, and 15 bases lay between the germline ends.

This clonotype was found once. A much larger clone lies one base from this, so it may be a read error. The chain is built from TRBV7-9 and TRBJ2-1; the D gene is possibly TRBD2 (6 bases). The CDR3 runs 12 residues. Per the germline V gene, CDR1 is SEHNR and CDR2 is FQNEAQ (reference sequence). The CDR3 coding sequence is TGTTCCAGCGGAGGGGATTACAATGAGCAGTTCTTC. Protein sequence: CSSGGDYNEQFF.

This chain uses TRBV2 with TRBJ2-1; 14 nucleotides line up with TRBD2. V shed 7 bases, J shed 6 bases, and the junction held 5 bases outside the gene matches. The CDR3 has 15 amino acids. Germline lookup yields CDR1 SNHLY and CDR2 FYNNEI. Here the CDR3 DNA reads TGTGCCAGCAAGGGGGGGACTAGCGGGAGCAATGAGCAGTTCTTC. Its translation is CASKGGTSGSNEQFF. Looking up the rest from reference TRBV2 and TRBJ2-1 gives the full variable domain: EPEVTQTPSHQVTQMGQEVILRCVPISNHLYFYWYRQILGQKVEFLVSFYNNEISEKSEIFDDQFSVERPDGSNFTLKIRSTKLEDSAMYFCASKGGTSGSNEQFFGPGTRLTVL.

V gene TRBV20-1 combines with J gene TRBJ1-5; D remains ambiguous. The CDR3 extends over 15 amino acids. CDR1 and CDR2 (germline): DFQATT, SNEGSKA (reference sequence). The V end was cut by 0 bases, the J end by 3 bases, with 12 bases between. In DNA form, the CDR3 reads TGCAGTGCTAGAGATCCGGGCGGGTTCAATCAGCCCCAGCATTTT. It encodes CSARDPGGFNQPQHF.

This clonotype was seen a few times. The chain is built from TRBV3-1 and TRBJ2-7, with 12 bases identical to TRBD2. CDR1 LGHDT and CDR2 YNNKEL come from the germline V gene (reference sequence). The CDR3 contains 16 residues. V gave up 5 bases and J gave up 6 bases; unmatched junction bases: 11. CDR3: CASSALAGGPSVEQYF. CDR3 in DNA: TGTGCCAGCAGCGCTCTAGCGGGAGGGCCGTCGGTCGAGCAGTACTTC.

The chain joins TRBV20-1 to TRBJ2-7, with 11 bases lining up with TRBD1. This CDR3 has 13 residues. V lost 3 bases, J lost 10 bases, and 8 bases stayed unmatched. The germline CDR1 and CDR2 sequences are DFQATT and SNEGSKA (reference sequence). The CDR3 loop reads CSARRDRGSVQYF. The CDR3 DNA reads TGCAGTGCTAGGAGGGACAGGGGGTCGGTTCAGTACTTC.

This clonotype turned up a few times. V usage is TRBV29-1 and J usage is TRBJ2-4; either TRBD1 or TRBD2 may fit D (6 bases each). The CDR3 is 18 amino acids. The V gene lost 0 bases and the J gene lost 1 base, with 19 bases spanning the gap. Germline CDR1 is SQVTM and CDR2 is ANQGSEA. CDR3 region: CSVEDTGPEGVAKNIQYF. DNA for the CDR3: TGCAGCGTTGAAGATACAGGGCCGGAGGGGGTGGCCAAAAACATTCAGTACTTC.

The rearrangement uses TRBV6-5 and TRBJ2-1; weak D call: TRBD2 (6 bases). This CDR3 is 16 amino acids long. V was clipped by 2 bases and J by 4 bases, with 15 bases between them. Per germline, CDR1 MNHEY and CDR2 SVGAGI. The CDR3 loop reads CASSYHGTGVYNEQFF. The CDR3 nucleotides are TGTGCCAGCAGTTACCACGGGACGGGGGTATACAATGAGCAGTTCTTC.

The rearrangement joins TRBV28 to TRBJ1-4; D not certain. With 4 bases removed from V and 5 bases from J, the gap between germline ends came to 8 bases. Per the germline V gene, CDR1 is MDHEN and CDR2 is SYDVKM. The CDR3 extends over 13 amino acids. CDR3 nucleotides: TGTGCCAGCAGTTCCGTAGGGAATGAAAAACTGTTTTTT. Amino acids: CASSSVGNEKLFF.

This clonotype occurred once. Compared with germline, one end of the junction differs, possibly owing to a read error. The chain links TRBV4-2 to TRBJ2-4, with D unresolved. Germline lookup yields CDR1 LGHNA and CDR2 YNFKEQ. CDR3 size: 15 residues. This chain's CDR3 is CASSQAWVAKSIQYF. In nucleotides, the CDR3 is TGTGCCAGCAGCCAAGCGTGGGTAGCCAAAAGCATTCAGTACTTC.